Listed here are 11 T cell receptor beta chains from one sample, sequenced in a study of cytomegalovirus exposure and HLA in healthy donors. The PCR employed 60 Vbeta primers together with 13 Jbeta primers. Assay: immunoSEQ multiplex PCR; the TCRdb copy retains only in-frame clones and omits some. This table has some 130,000 clones, about three quarters appearing once. The specimen was PBMCs. The origin of the receptors is a female donor in good health and CMV-seropositive.

The chain joins TRBV2 to TRBJ1-4; 7 bases are shared with TRBD1. Per the germline V gene, CDR1 is SNHLY and CDR2 is FYNNEI. V trimming: 0 bases; J trimming: 3 bases; junction bases outside the gene matches: 4. CDR3 length equals 16 residues. The CDR3 sequence: CASSEAETGSNEKLFF. Here the CDR3 DNA reads TGTGCCAGCAGTGAAGCGGAGACAGGGTCTAATGAAAAACTGTTTTTT.

This chain connects TRBV19 to TRBJ2-2; TRBD2 is a possible D gene (5 bases). V was pared by 3 bases and J by 1 base, with 12 bases between. This CDR3 is 16 amino acids long. Looked up from germline, CDR1 is LNHDA and CDR2 is SQIVND (reference sequence). Written as DNA, the CDR3 is TGTGCCAGTAGTATTTCGCGGGTCGGGAACACCGGGGAGCTGTTTTTT. Its translation: CASSISRVGNTGELFF.

The chain links TRBV6-1 to TRBJ2-7; D is uncertain. The V end was cut by 3 bases, the J end by 2 bases, with 8 bases between. CDR3 length: 13 residues. Germline V gene lookup returns CDR1 MNHNS and CDR2 SASEGT. The CDR3 DNA follows: TGTGCCAGCAGTGACTCCTCTACCTACGAGCAGTACTTC. It codes for CASSDSSTYEQYF.

This clone was counted many times. The chain employs TRBV5-1 and TRBJ1-1; D uncertain. Per germline, CDR1 SGHRS and CDR2 YFSETQ. The CDR3 spans 15 residues. V was shortened by 6 bases and J by 4 bases, with 19 bases between the two germline ends. This chain's CDR3 is CASTKGAPMGTEAFF. The CDR3 DNA follows: TGCGCCAGCACCAAGGGAGCCCCGATGGGCACTGAAGCTTTCTTT.

The chain recombines TRBV11-2 with TRBJ2-1; D is perhaps TRBD2 (6 bases). The CDR3 has 16 amino acids. Per germline, CDR1 SGHAT and CDR2 FQNNGV. V dropped 3 bases and J dropped 3 bases, with 15 bases sitting between them. This CDR3 is CASSLTTRESYNEQFF. The CDR3 coding sequence is TGTGCCAGCAGCTTGACTACCCGGGAGAGCTACAATGAGCAGTTCTTC.

The chain carries TRBV19 and TRBJ2-3; 14 bases are a match to TRBD2. This CDR3 has 16 residues. Unmatched junction bases numbered 4, after V lost 4 bases and J lost 4 bases. Germline V lookup: CDR1 LNHDA, CDR2 SQIVND (reference sequence). The DNA of the CDR3 is TGTGCCAGTAGTACCTCGACTAGCGGGGGGGCAGATACGCAGTATTTT. Protein sequence: CASSTSTSGGADTQYF.

The rearrangement links TRBV30 to TRBJ2-2; 7 positions agree with TRBD1. Losses at the gene ends were 7 bases for V and 4 bases for J; bases not matched to a gene: 9. This CDR3 is 14 amino acids long. Germline assignment: CDR1 GTSNPN and CDR2 SVGIG (reference sequence). The CDR3 here is CALNRGSRTGELFF. CDR3 bases: TGTGCCTTAAACAGGGGATCGCGCACCGGGGAGCTGTTTTTT.

The chain recombines TRBV9 with TRBJ2-4, with 10 bases identical to TRBD1. CDR3 length: 18 amino acids. V lost 0 bases, J lost 0 bases, and 6 bases stayed unmatched. Germline assignment: CDR1 SGDLS and CDR2 YYNGEE. Here the CDR3 DNA reads TGTGCCAGCAGCGTAGGAACCGGGACAGGGGTAGCCAAAAACATTCAGTACTTC. Protein sequence: CASSVGTGTGVAKNIQYF. The complete variable domain, with remaining parts taken from reference TRBV9 and TRBJ2-4, reads DSGVTQTPKHLITATGQRVTLRCSPRSGDLSVYWYQQSLDQGLQFLIQYYNGEERAKGNILERFSAQQFPDLHSELNLSSLELGDSALYFCASSVGTGTGVAKNIQYFGAGTRLSVL.

This chain uses TRBV27 with TRBJ1-3; D is perhaps TRBD1 (5 bases). The germline V and J ends were trimmed by 5 bases and 3 bases, with 14 bases remaining between them. This CDR3 region has 15 residues. The germline V gene encodes CDR1 MNHEY and CDR2 SMNVEV (reference sequence). The CDR3 bases are TGTGCCAGCAGTCTTAGCCAGGGTAGTGGAAACACCATATATTTT. It is translated as CASSLSQGSGNTIYF.

The chain joins TRBV9 to TRBJ1-2; no reliable D call. CDR3 length equals 14 residues. The V and J ends lost 0 bases and 4 bases respectively, with 10 bases between them. Germline V gene sequence: CDR1 SGDLS, CDR2 YYNGEE. CDR3 amino acids: CASSVADGGYGYTF. In nucleotides, the CDR3 is TGTGCCAGCAGCGTAGCTGACGGCGGCTATGGCTACACCTTC.

This clone was detected a few times. This rearrangement joins TRBV13 to TRBJ2-5, with 11 bases lining up with TRBD2. The V segment lost 4 bases and the J segment 4 bases; nucleotides outside the gene matches: 8. The germline V gene encodes CDR1 PRHDT and CDR2 FYEKMQ (reference sequence). The CDR3 loop spans 16 amino acids. The CDR3: CASSSGRLAGRETQYF. CDR3 DNA: TGTGCCAGCAGCTCTGGGAGACTAGCGGGGCGAGAGACCCAGTACTTC.